These 23 T cell receptor beta chains share one sample of origin, sequenced in a study of T cells expressing NK-cell markers (dated by TCRdb to 2018 to 2020). Library construction relied on 5' RACE. For sequencing, an Illumina HiSeq 2000 was employed. Through TCRdb reprocessing, the reads give one entry per CDR3 protein sequence; DNA is omitted. The sample table records approximately 420,000 distinct CDR3 sequences. Around 10% of the sample is in the top ten clones. Sequencing input: blood T cells: a sorted CD56 or NKG2C T cell subset, CD4+ or CD8+ T cells, or bulk PBMC T cells (not recorded which). Source of these receptors: a woman aged 45 to 65 in good health. Donor details come from another sample of the same person, matched by shared clones.

This rearrangement joins TRBV7-9 to TRBJ1-5; the D call of TRBD1 rests on TCRdb alone, since no DNA is present to check it. Germline CDR1 is SEHNR and CDR2 is FQNEAQ (reference sequence). The CDR3 totals 15 residues. The CDR3 spells CASSSIGQGNQPQHF.

The V call is TRBV11-2, the J call TRBJ1-1; there is no DNA to check the TCRdb D call of TRBD1. The CDR3 runs 18 residues. Germline-derived CDR1 and CDR2 are SGHAT and FQNNGV. The chain's CDR3 is CASSLVHGGGGFHTEAFF.

J is TRBJ2-1 and V is TRBV29-1. The CDR3 is 13 amino acids. Germline-derived CDR1 and CDR2 are SQVTM and ANQGSEA. This CDR3 is CSVVGYLYNEQFF.

The chain carries TRBV18 and TRBJ1-1; TCRdb's assignment of TRBD1 cannot be checked, as there is no DNA. CDR1 is KGHSH and CDR2 is LQKENI in the germline V gene. The CDR3 extends over 13 amino acids. CDR3: CASSPLRQLEAFF.

The chain carries TRBV6-4 and TRBJ2-1; TCRdb lists TRBD2, though no DNA is available to test this call. The CDR3 spans 14 residues. Germline loops: CDR1 MRHNA, CDR2 SNTAGT. This CDR3 reads CASRTSGANGEQFF.

The genes are TRBV5-1 and TRBJ1-5. CDR1 and CDR2 (germline): SGHRS, YFSETQ. This CDR3 has 14 residues. CDR3: CASSLAEGVQPQHF.

V is TRBV30 and J is TRBJ1-1; TCRdb proposes TRBD1, but this gene call is untestable without DNA. There are 15 residues in the CDR3. Germline assignment: CDR1 GTSNPN and CDR2 SVGIG (reference sequence). The CDR3 loop reads CAWSPQRGRNTEAFF.

The chain has TRBV5-1 and TRBJ2-1; TCRdb designates TRBD1, a call that cannot be tested without DNA. This CDR3 is 15 amino acids long. Germline V gene data show CDR1 as SGHRS and CDR2 as YFSETQ. This chain's CDR3 is CASRSGTGTYNEQFF.

The V and J genes are TRBV29-1 and TRBJ2-5; TCRdb's D call of TRBD1 is untestable without DNA. CDR3 length: 13 residues. Germline V gives CDR1 SQVTM, CDR2 ANQGSEA. CDR3 region: CSVEGRLKETQYF.

The V call is TRBV5-6, the J call TRBJ2-1; TCRdb's assignment of TRBD2 cannot be checked, as there is no DNA. This CDR3 spans 15 amino acids. The germline gives CDR1 SGHDT, CDR2 YYEEEE. The chain's CDR3 is CASSSGLAGVWEQFF.

This rearrangement joins TRBV20-1 to TRBJ2-1; TCRdb names TRBD2, which stays unverified in the absence of DNA. The CDR3 totals 17 residues. The germline V gene encodes CDR1 DFQATT and CDR2 SNEGSKA (reference sequence). CDR3 sequence reads: CSASSGRAGGLVDEQFF.

The chain employs TRBV6-2 or TRBV6-3 and TRBJ2-2. The CDR3 length is 13 residues. CDR1 is MNHEY, CDR2 SVGEGT, per germline. The CDR3 loop reads CASRFSGTGELFF.

The J gene is TRBJ2-4, the V gene TRBV12-3 or TRBV12-4; TCRdb selects TRBD1, and the lack of DNA leaves this call unchecked. The CDR3 contains 15 residues. This CDR3 reads CASSRITGGGYIQYF.

The rearrangement uses TRBV7-6 and TRBJ2-2; TCRdb names TRBD2, which stays unverified in the absence of DNA. Germline V gene data show CDR1 as SGHVS and CDR2 as FNYEAQ. The CDR3 totals 16 residues. This chain's CDR3 is CASSQLGLAVTGELFF.

The chain couples TRBV7-9 to TRBJ2-5. Germline V gives CDR1 SEHNR, CDR2 FQNEAQ (reference sequence). This CDR3 is built from 14 residues. The CDR3 loop reads CASSSERLQETQYF. The full variable domain, rest sourced from reference TRBV7-9 and TRBJ2-5, is DTGVSQNPRHKITKRGQNVTFRCDPISEHNRLYWYRQTLGQGPEFLTYFQNEAQLEKSRLLSDRFSAERPKGSFSTLEIQRTEQGDSAMYLCASSSERLQETQYFGPGTRLLVL.

CDR3 in amino acids: CASSPSDRGFNAFF. The chain couples TRBV3-1 to TRBJ1-1; TCRdb's assignment of TRBD1 cannot be checked, as there is no DNA. The V gene's germline CDR1 is LGHDT and CDR2 YNNKEL (reference sequence). This CDR3 has 14 amino acids. Filled out from reference TRBV3-1 and TRBJ1-1, the complete variable domain reads DTAVSQTPKYLVTQMGNDKSIKCEQNLGHDTMYWYKQDSKKFLKIMFSYNNKELIINETVPNRFSPKSPDKAHLNLHINSLELGDSAVYFCASSPSDRGFNAFFGQGTRLTVV.

The rearrangement joins TRBV5-5 to TRBJ1-6. CDR1 SGHKS and CDR2 YYEKEE come from the germline V gene (reference sequence). The CDR3 is made up of 13 amino acids. This chain's CDR3 is CASSGPAISPLHF.

The rearrangement links TRBV6-5 to TRBJ2-5; the D gene TCRdb calls, TRBD1, cannot be checked with no DNA. The CDR3 is 14 residues long. Germline V CDR1 and CDR2: MNHEY, SVGAGI. CDR3 in amino acids: CASSSGQGQETQYF.

This rearrangement joins TRBV6-6 to TRBJ1-2; the TCRdb D gene call, TRBD1, has no DNA to confirm it. From germline, CDR1 is MNHNY and CDR2 SVGAGI (reference sequence). The CDR3 runs 15 residues. The CDR3 sequence is CASILTTANNYGYTF.

The chain couples TRBV20-1 to TRBJ2-7. The CDR3 has 12 residues. CDR1 is DFQATT, CDR2 SNEGSKA, per germline (reference sequence). CDR3 region: CSARFITYEQYF.

The gene calls are TRBV6-5 and TRBJ2-5; TCRdb reports TRBD1, a call that lacks DNA to check it against. This CDR3 has 13 residues. Per the germline V gene, CDR1 is MNHEY and CDR2 is SVGAGI. CDR3 sequence reads: CASRRGPGETQYF.

V is TRBV30 and J is TRBJ2-2. CDR3 size: 13 residues. CDR1 and CDR2 from the germline V gene are GTSNPN and SVGIG (reference sequence). CDR3 residues: CAWSSIPLGELFF. The full variable domain, its missing parts supplied by reference TRBV30 and TRBJ2-2, is SQTIHQWPATLVQPVGSPLSLECTVEGTSNPNLYWYRQAAGRGLQLLFYSVGIGQISSEVPQNLSASRPQDRQFILSSKKLLLSDSGFYLCAWSSIPLGELFFGEGSRLTVL.

The chain combines TRBV6-5 with TRBJ2-5; TCRdb outputs TRBD1, but without DNA this stays unchecked. Germline CDR1 is MNHEY and CDR2 is SVGAGI. The CDR3 is made up of 14 amino acids. The CDR3 spells CASSYLPGRETQYF.